This is a list of T cell receptor beta chains from one sample in a study of graft-versus-host responses after intestinal transplantation. Sequenced by immunoSEQ multiplex PCR; TCRdb stores in-frame clones only, minus some. In the table there are tens of thousands of clones, about 89% of which are singletons. The sample consisted of PBMCs, taken about 310 days after intestinal transplant. These receptors were collected from a human patient who received an intestinal transplant, so some T cells may come from the graft donor. Both conserved end residues are part of each CDR3. Fields, in order: V gene, J gene, clone size, D gene, CDR3 protein, CDR3 DNA. A D gene is named only where the DNA matches it firmly. Clone size is stated in some rows and not others, as once, few, many or a class when expanded.

>TRBV4-1|TRBJ2-1|.|TRBD2
CASSQDWGLAANEQFF
TGCGCCAGCAGCCAAGACTGGGGACTAGCCGCTAATGAGCAGTTCTTC
>TRBV6-5|TRBJ2-3|.|.
CASSYRVTDTQYF
TGTGCCAGCAGTTACCGGGTCACAGATACGCAGTATTTT
>TRBV5-1|TRBJ2-7|.|.
CASSLVGSSAYEQYF
TGCGCCAGCAGCTTGGTTGGTTCCTCTGCCTACGAGCAGTACTTC
>TRBV5-1|TRBJ1-2|once|.
CASSLPDSGGPNYGYTF
TGCGCCAGCAGCTTGCCCGACAGCGGAGGGCCTAACTATGGCTACACCTTC
>TRBV6-5|TRBJ2-2|.|.
CASSPMRAGELFF
TGTGCCAGCAGCCCTATGCGGGCCGGGGAGCTGTTTTTT
>TRBV6-4|TRBJ2-7|once|.
CASSDKGKYEQYF
TGTGCCAGCAGTGATAAGGGAAAGTACGAGCAGTACTTC
>TRBV4-1|TRBJ2-7|.|.
CASSQVTGTPNLYEQYF
TGCGCCAGCAGCCAAGTCACCGGGACCCCAAACCTCTACGAGCAGTACTTC
>TRBV29-1|TRBJ2-1|once|TRBD2
CSVWGGNEQFF
TGCAGCGTCTGGGGGGGCAATGAGCAGTTCTTC
>TRBV5-6|TRBJ2-2|.|TRBD1
CASSLALGGGQGHGELFF
TGTGCCAGCAGCTTGGCCCTAGGGGGCGGTCAAGGGCACGGGGAGCTGTTTTTT
>TRBV27|TRBJ1-1|.|.
CASSLSRVAGGARAFF
TGTGCCAGCAGTTTATCGAGGGTAGCGGGGGGGGCTAGGGCTTTCTTT
>TRBV6-6|TRBJ2-5|.|TRBD1
CASGPDRGLQETQYF
TGTGCCAGCGGACCGGACAGGGGGTTACAAGAGACCCAGTACTTC
>TRBV2|TRBJ2-2|.|.
CASAGNTGELFF
TGTGCCAGCGCAGGGAACACCGGGGAGCTGTTTTTT
>TRBV6-5|TRBJ1-2|.|.
CASSYTAGSGYTF
TGTGCCAGCAGTTATACGGCGGGGAGTGGCTACACCTTC
>TRBV10-3|TRBJ2-7|.|TRBD1
CAISEGTGFEQYF
TGTGCCATCAGTGAGGGGACAGGGTTTGAGCAGTACTTC
>TRBV27|TRBJ2-7|once|.
CASSLSTGSYEQYF
TGTGCCAGCAGTTTATCCACTGGATCCTACGAGCAGTACTTC
>TRBV28|TRBJ2-7|.|TRBD1
CASSLYQGAAYEQYF
TGTGCCAGCAGTTTATACCAGGGGGCGGCCTACGAGCAGTACTTC
>TRBV10-1|TRBJ2-2|.|TRBD2
CASSEGGGTGELFF
TGCGCCAGCAGTGAGGGGGGGGGAACCGGGGAGCTGTTTTTT
>TRBV29-1|TRBJ2-4|.|.
CSVVGERAKNIQYF
TGCAGCGTTGTAGGTGAGCGGGCCAAAAACATTCAGTACTTC
>TRBV30|TRBJ1-6|.|.
CAWSVGGSYNSPLHF
TGTGCCTGGAGTGTAGGGGGCTCCTATAATTCACCCCTCCACTTT
>TRBV12-5|TRBJ2-4|.|.
CASGLVGRGLAKNIQYF
TGTGCTAGTGGTTTGGTGGGACGAGGGCTAGCCAAAAACATTCAGTACTTC
>TRBV6-5|TRBJ2-2|.|.
CASSYSGVPGELFF
TGTGCCAGCAGTTACTCAGGGGTACCCGGGGAGCTGTTTTTT
>TRBV9|TRBJ2-1|.|TRBD2
CASSVGLAGGPMNEQFF
TGTGCCAGCAGCGTAGGGCTAGCGGGGGGGCCGATGAATGAGCAGTTCTTC
>TRBV29-1|TRBJ1-2|.|.
CSVGLAANYGYTF
TGCAGCGTTGGTCTAGCAGCTAACTATGGCTACACCTTC
>TRBV13|TRBJ2-1|.|.
CASSLVSSYNEQFF
TGTGCCAGCAGCTTAGTAAGCTCCTACAATGAGCAGTTCTTC
>TRBV2|TRBJ2-7|.|TRBD1
CASSLSGQGRGYF
TGTGCCAGCAGCCTCTCGGGACAGGGGCGGGGGTACTTC
>TRBV6-5|TRBJ1-1|.|TRBD1
CASIPPRDRDSEAFF
TGTGCCAGCATCCCCCCCCGGGACAGAGACTCTGAAGCTTTCTTT
>TRBV10-1|TRBJ1-6|.|.
CASSEEVRSSYNSPLHF
TGCGCCAGCAGTGAAGAGGTTCGTAGCTCCTATAATTCACCCCTCCACTTT
>TRBV5-1|TRBJ2-3|.|.
CASSLATDTQYF
TGCGCCAGCAGCTTGGCGACAGATACGCAGTATTTT
>TRBV7-2|TRBJ2-1|once|TRBD2
CASSPQTSSGRADEQFF
TGTGCCAGCAGCCCACAAACCTCTAGCGGGAGGGCCGATGAGCAGTTCTTC
>TRBV9|TRBJ2-7|.|TRBD2
CASSVVGGASEQYF
TGTGCCAGCAGCGTAGTCGGGGGGGCCTCCGAGCAGTACTTC
>TRBV6-5|TRBJ1-5|.|.
CASSYGGQNNQPQHF
TGTGCCAGCAGTTACGGGGGTCAGAACAATCAGCCCCAGCATTTT
>TRBV6-5|TRBJ1-3|.|.
CASSYNGAHSGNTIYF
TGTGCCAGCAGTTACAATGGGGCTCACTCTGGAAACACCATATATTTT
>TRBV4-1|TRBJ2-5|once|TRBD1
CASSQEGDRGLGETQYF
TGCGCCAGCAGCCAAGAGGGAGACAGGGGGCTAGGGGAGACCCAGTACTTC
>TRBV28|TRBJ2-1|.|.
CASSFSPSGEQFF
TGTGCCAGCAGTTTTAGTCCCTCTGGGGAGCAGTTCTTC
>TRBV7-6|TRBJ2-5|.|TRBD2
CASSSLAGTQETQYF
TGTGCCAGCAGCTCCCTAGCGGGGACACAAGAGACCCAGTACTTC
>TRBV18|TRBJ1-1|.|.
CASSPSFSMNTEAFF
TGTGCCAGCTCACCCTCGTTTTCGATGAACACTGAAGCTTTCTTT
>TRBV6-5|TRBJ2-1|.|.
CASSYSWNEQFF
TGTGCCAGCAGTTACTCTTGGAATGAGCAGTTCTTC
>TRBV11-3|TRBJ2-2|.|TRBD2
CASSLQREGPTGELFF
TGTGCCAGCAGCTTACAGAGGGAGGGCCCCACCGGGGAGCTGTTTTTT
>TRBV5-1|TRBJ1-4|.|.
CASSLTSGNEKLFF
TGCGCCAGCAGCTTGACATCGGGTAATGAAAAACTGTTTTTT
>TRBV20-1|TRBJ2-7|.|.
CSAGNYEQYF
TGCAGTGCCGGGAACTACGAGCAGTACTTC
>TRBV25-1|TRBJ1-6|.|TRBD1
CASSELSQGASSPLHF
TGTGCCAGCAGTGAATTAAGCCAGGGGGCAAGTTCACCCCTCCACTTT